This T cell receptor beta chain is from a study of vaccination effects on CD4 cells after COVID-19. Under the ViraFEST assay, PBMC were stimulated with viral peptide pools so that antigen-specific CD4+ T cells expanded. Sequencing was performed afterwards. Isolating CD4+ T cells followed approximately 11 days of culture. With regard to this clone: What it binds is unknown.

The assay was immunoSEQ multiplex PCR, and TCRdb's table has in-frame clones only and misses some. The sample lists tens of thousands of clones; around 80% were seen once. V lost 7 bases to trimming and J lost 7 bases, with 17 bases between them. The CDR3 runs 13 residues. Germline CDR1 and CDR2: SGHVS and FQNEAQ. The sequencing used CD4+ T cells from PBMCs cultured with HCoV-229E spike peptides, collected before COVID-19 vaccination. The TCR sequence derives from a human donor who received a COVID-19 vaccine. The chain links TRBV7-8 to TRBJ2-7; D possibly uses TRBD1 or TRBD2 (5 bases each). The CDR3 coding sequence is TGTGCCAGCAACAAAATCGGGGCTCGAGAGCAGTACGTC. This encodes CASNKIGAREQYV.